Shown below are 27 T cell receptor beta chains from a single sample sequenced in a study of CXCR3-negative and CXCR3-positive naive CD8 T cells (dated by TCRdb to between 2018 and 2021). Sequencing was carried out with a NextSeq 550. The Human TCR Profiling Kit (MiLaboratory) was used to make UMI-labeled 5' RACE TRB cDNA libraries. After the reads were reprocessed by TCRdb, one entry was made per CDR3 protein sequence, with no DNA. The record for this sample contains approximately 52,000 distinct CDR3 sequences. The ten largest clones take up approximately 15% of the sample. Sequencing was carried out using memory CD8+ T cells from blood. What this sample's cell subset or site label stands for: conventional CD8+ memory T cells (TMEM), sorted as controls. The origin of the receptors is a human donor in good health. Some clones in this sample may be carry-over from other donors' samples.

The chain employs TRBV29-1 and TRBJ1-5; TCRdb reports TRBD1, a call that lacks DNA to check it against. CDR1 and CDR2 from the germline V gene are SQVTM and ANQGSEA. CDR3 size: 14 residues. The CDR3 spells CSVEVGTGNQPQHF. Full variable domain (remainder filled in from reference TRBV29-1 and TRBJ1-5): SAVISQKPSRDICQRGTSLTIQCQVDSQVTMMFWYRQQPGQSLTLIATANQGSEATYESGFVIDKFPISRPNLTFSTLTVSNMSPEDSSIYLCSVEVGTGNQPQHFGDGTRLSIL.

J is TRBJ2-2 and V is TRBV28; with no DNA, the TCRdb D assignment of TRBD1 cannot be verified. The CDR3 extends over 16 amino acids. CDR1 is MDHEN and CDR2 is SYDVKM in the germline V gene. CDR3 residues: CASSVTGGQSTGELFF.

Here the CDR3 reads CASSLTGEETQYF. The rearrangement uses TRBV7-6 and TRBJ2-5; there is no DNA to check the TCRdb D call of TRBD1. This CDR3 is built from 13 residues. The germline V gene has CDR1 SGHVS and CDR2 FNYEAQ.

This sequence joins TRBV3-1 and TRBJ2-1; TCRdb gives TRBD2 as the D gene, but with no DNA this cannot be confirmed. Germline V lookup: CDR1 LGHDT, CDR2 YNNKEL (reference sequence). This CDR3 contains 15 residues. CDR3 amino acids: CASSRTGGPSHEQFF.

The CDR3 loop is CASRPNSYEQYF. The chain employs TRBV28 and TRBJ2-7. This CDR3 contains 12 residues. Germline lookup yields CDR1 MDHEN and CDR2 SYDVKM.

V and J are TRBV21-1 and TRBJ2-1; the D call from TCRdb, TRBD1, cannot be confirmed without DNA. TRBV21-1 is a pseudogene locus. The CDR3 is 14 amino acids. CDR3 sequence: CASSNGGQYNEQFF.

The V and J genes are TRBV25-1 and TRBJ2-1; TCRdb proposes TRBD1, but this gene call is untestable without DNA. The CDR3 runs 13 residues. Germline CDR1 is MGHDK and CDR2 is SYGVNS. The CDR3 sequence is CASSVDRSDEQFF. The full variable domain, rest sourced from reference TRBV25-1 and TRBJ2-1, is EADIYQTPRYLVIGTGKKITLECSQTMGHDKMYWYQQDPGMELHLIHYSYGVNSTEKGDLSSESTVSRIRTEHFPLTLESARPSHTSQYLCASSVDRSDEQFFGPGTRLTVL.

The chain employs TRBV5-5 and TRBJ2-7. The CDR3 spans 14 residues. Germline V CDR1 and CDR2: SGHKS, YYEKEE (reference sequence). The CDR3 protein is CASSLAVDYYEQYF.

The rearrangement links TRBV4-2 to TRBJ2-3; TCRdb returns TRBD1, unconfirmable since there is no DNA. CDR1 LGHNA and CDR2 YNFKEQ come from the germline V gene. The CDR3 loop spans 16 amino acids. The CDR3 sequence is CASSPGGGEHTDTQYF.

The chain employs TRBV29-1 and TRBJ2-7; the TCRdb D gene call, TRBD1, has no DNA to confirm it. Per germline, CDR1 SQVTM and CDR2 ANQGSEA. This CDR3 has 12 amino acids. The CDR3 sequence: CSVAGTAYEQYF.

This rearrangement joins TRBV6-2 or TRBV6-3 to TRBJ2-5; without DNA, the TCRdb call of TRBD2 cannot be checked. The CDR3 totals 14 residues. Germline V gene sequence: CDR1 MNHEY, CDR2 SVGEGT. The CDR3 protein is CASTTLTSPETQYF.

J is TRBJ2-7 and V is TRBV6-5. This CDR3 region has 12 residues. Germline V gene lookup returns CDR1 MNHEY and CDR2 SVGAGI. The chain's CDR3 is CASSSTTYEQYF.

This chain uses TRBV28 with TRBJ2-3; as DNA is missing, the TRBD1 call by TCRdb cannot be tested. Germline lookup yields CDR1 MDHEN and CDR2 SYDVKM. The CDR3 loop spans 15 amino acids. CDR3 sequence: CATRSGTFIRDTQYF.

The CDR3 is CASSFLTELNTGELFF. The V and J genes are TRBV5-6 and TRBJ2-2; the D call from TCRdb, TRBD1, cannot be confirmed without DNA. Per germline, CDR1 SGHDT and CDR2 YYEEEE. The CDR3 spans 16 residues.

The rearrangement joins TRBV28 to TRBJ2-7. Per germline, CDR1 MDHEN and CDR2 SYDVKM. The CDR3 sequence is 14 residues long. CDR3 in amino acids: CASSLGMGSYEQYF.

The V call is TRBV20-1, the J call TRBJ1-1. Germline CDR1 DFQATT, CDR2 SNEGSKA (reference sequence). The length of the CDR3 is 12 residues. CDR3 sequence reads: CSVREGDTEAFF.

J is TRBJ2-1 and V is TRBV6-2 or TRBV6-3; the TCRdb D gene call, TRBD2, has no DNA to confirm it. The germline gives CDR1 MNHEY, CDR2 SVGEGT. The CDR3 runs to 15 residues. CDR3 residues: CASSYEPSGGNEQFF.

The chain employs TRBV5-1 and TRBJ2-7. Germline loops: CDR1 SGHRS, CDR2 YFSETQ. This CDR3 region has 15 residues. The CDR3 region is CASSLESARPYEQYF.

The chain carries TRBV21-1 and TRBJ1-2; TCRdb gives TRBD1 as the D gene, but with no DNA this cannot be confirmed. TRBV21-1 is given as a pseudogene. CDR3 size: 14 residues. CDR3: CASSGRDKNYGYTF.

The chain is built from TRBV29-1 and TRBJ2-7. This CDR3 spans 13 amino acids. Germline CDR1 reads SQVTM; CDR2 reads ANQGSEA. CDR3 loop: CSVGSGDSYEQYF.

The chain carries TRBV7-9 and TRBJ2-5; the TCRdb call, TRBD1, lacks DNA for checking. Germline lookup yields CDR1 SEHNR and CDR2 FQNEAQ (reference sequence). The length of the CDR3 is 20 residues. CDR3 in amino acids: CASSFSTGGRPRDFSETQYF.

The chain combines TRBV12-3 or TRBV12-4 with TRBJ2-7. This CDR3 comprises 13 residues. This CDR3 reads CASSPGRDYEQYF.

The rearrangement links TRBV29-1 to TRBJ2-7; TCRdb's assignment of TRBD1 cannot be checked, as there is no DNA. CDR1 is SQVTM, CDR2 ANQGSEA, per germline. The CDR3 covers 12 residues. The CDR3 is CSSTGTGAEQYF.

The J gene is TRBJ2-2, the V gene TRBV29-1; TCRdb's D gene call, TRBD1, goes unchecked for lack of DNA. CDR3 size: 12 residues. Per the germline V gene, CDR1 is SQVTM and CDR2 is ANQGSEA. CDR3 in amino acids: CSVDRGPGELFF.

CDR3 residues: CASSWGQIEAFF. The chain combines TRBV28 with TRBJ1-1; the TCRdb D gene call, TRBD1, has no DNA to confirm it. Germline assignment: CDR1 MDHEN and CDR2 SYDVKM. The CDR3 totals 12 residues.

CDR3 in amino acids: CSVESVREYTDTQYF. The chain uses TRBV29-1 and TRBJ2-3. Germline CDR1 is SQVTM and CDR2 is ANQGSEA. The CDR3 is made up of 15 amino acids.

This chain uses TRBV28 with TRBJ2-1; with no DNA, the TCRdb D assignment of TRBD2 cannot be verified. Germline V gene data show CDR1 as MDHEN and CDR2 as SYDVKM. CDR3 length equals 15 residues. This CDR3 reads CASSAFPGTHNEQFF. Full variable domain (rest looked up from reference TRBV28 and TRBJ2-1): DVKVTQSSRYLVKRTGEKVFLECVQDMDHENMFWYRQDPGLGLRLIYFSYDVKMKEKGDIPEGYSVSREKKERFSLILESASTNQTSMYLCASSAFPGTHNEQFFGPGTRLTVL.